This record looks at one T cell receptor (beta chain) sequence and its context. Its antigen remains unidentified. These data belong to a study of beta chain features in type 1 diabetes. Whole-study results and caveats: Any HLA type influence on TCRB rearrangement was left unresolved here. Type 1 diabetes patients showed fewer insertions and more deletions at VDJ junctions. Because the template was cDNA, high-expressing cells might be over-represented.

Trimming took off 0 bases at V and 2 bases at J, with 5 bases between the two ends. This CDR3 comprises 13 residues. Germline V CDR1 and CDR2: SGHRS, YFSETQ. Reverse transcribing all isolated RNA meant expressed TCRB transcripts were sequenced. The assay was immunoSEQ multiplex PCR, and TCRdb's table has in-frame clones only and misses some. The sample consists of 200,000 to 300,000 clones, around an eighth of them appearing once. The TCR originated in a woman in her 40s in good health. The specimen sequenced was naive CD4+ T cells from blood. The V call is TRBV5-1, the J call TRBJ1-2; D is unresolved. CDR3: CASSLDMNYGYTF. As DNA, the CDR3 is TGCGCCAGCAGCTTGGATATGAACTATGGCTACACCTTC.